This TCR beta chain was recorded in a study of blood T cell repertoires in COVID-19. The overall study: COVID-19 samples, acute and convalescent, were from the United States, Italy and Spain. The cDNA or gDNA used as material had been derived from T cells, B-cell-depleted T cells, or PBMCs.

How the authors handled the data: Researchers report that nucleated cell counts were estimated from reference gene primer amplification. Some clones are missing from TCRdb's copy, which holds only in-frame ones; the method was immunoSEQ multiplex PCR. That table is the source of V, J and clone size, and D and trimming were worked out from the DNA. Here the sample spans a few hundred thousand clones, 80% to 90% being singletons. Trimming cost V 0 bases and J 5 bases, with 14 bases left between them. This CDR3 contains 16 residues. Sequenced sample: peripheral blood. The sequence came from a woman in her fifties or sixties with acute or convalescent COVID-19. The J gene is TRBJ1-5, the V gene TRBV23-1; D might be TRBD1 (6 bases). TRBV23-1 is classed as an ORF, of uncertain function. CDR3 bases: TGCGCCAGCAGTCAATCTGCGACAGGCGAAGATCAGCCCCAGCATTTT. Its translation: CASSQSATGEDQPQHF.